Listed here is a single TCR beta chain. Its cognate antigen is unknown. The data were obtained in a study of regulatory T cells in long-lasting Graves disease. Study information: New Graves' disease cases had less than 3 months of antithyroid drugs.

Study-wide results and limits: Whereas new patients shared roughly 910 public clonotypes, persistent patients shared more, at about 2,700.

The time point is: newly diagnosed GD, antithyroid drugs for less than 3 months. Generation of the TCR library employed RNA extracted from PBMCs. Library construction for TCR beta used iRepertoire HTBI primers and Arm-PCR of CDR3 regions. TCRdb called the multiplex PCR reads again in MiXCR, with one record for every CDR3 protein. The table lists approximately 400,000 distinct CDR3 sequences, approximately 10% of them singletons. In addition, the sample was reused for a study of T cells in Graves' hyperthyroidism and ophthalmopathy. That work contributes: TCR CDR3 underwent first-round RT-PCR with the HTBI primer set. Also found in blood were most expanded thyroid clonotypes above 0.001.

The TCR sequence derives from a woman aged 18-29 years with Graves disease. Sequencing was performed on peripheral blood mononuclear cells (PBMCs), taken at new diagnosis, from a patient treated with antithyroid drugs.

The CDR3 bases are TGTGCCAGCAGTTTAAATCTCTACGAGCAGTACTTC. Encoded protein: CASSLNLYEQYF. The chain joins TRBV27 to TRBJ2-7; no definite D call. Germline V gene sequence: CDR1 MNHEY, CDR2 SMNVEV (reference sequence). The CDR3 sequence is 12 residues long. V lost 2 bases, J lost 3 bases, and 5 bases lay in between.